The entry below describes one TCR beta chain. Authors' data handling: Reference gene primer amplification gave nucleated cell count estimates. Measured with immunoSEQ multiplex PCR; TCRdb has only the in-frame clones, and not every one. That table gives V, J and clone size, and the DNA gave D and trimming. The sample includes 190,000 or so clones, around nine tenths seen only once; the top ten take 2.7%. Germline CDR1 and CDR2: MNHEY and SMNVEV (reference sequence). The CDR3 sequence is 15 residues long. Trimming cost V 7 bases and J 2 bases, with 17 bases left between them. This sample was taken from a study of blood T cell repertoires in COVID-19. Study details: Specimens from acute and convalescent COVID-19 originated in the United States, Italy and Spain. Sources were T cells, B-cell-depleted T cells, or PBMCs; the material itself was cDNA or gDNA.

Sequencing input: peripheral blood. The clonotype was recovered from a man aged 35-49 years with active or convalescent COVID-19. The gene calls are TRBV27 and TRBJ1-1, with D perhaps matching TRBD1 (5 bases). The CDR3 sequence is CASTPGTVGNTEAFF. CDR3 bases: TGTGCCAGCACCCCAGGGACTGTAGGAAACACTGAAGCTTTCTTT.